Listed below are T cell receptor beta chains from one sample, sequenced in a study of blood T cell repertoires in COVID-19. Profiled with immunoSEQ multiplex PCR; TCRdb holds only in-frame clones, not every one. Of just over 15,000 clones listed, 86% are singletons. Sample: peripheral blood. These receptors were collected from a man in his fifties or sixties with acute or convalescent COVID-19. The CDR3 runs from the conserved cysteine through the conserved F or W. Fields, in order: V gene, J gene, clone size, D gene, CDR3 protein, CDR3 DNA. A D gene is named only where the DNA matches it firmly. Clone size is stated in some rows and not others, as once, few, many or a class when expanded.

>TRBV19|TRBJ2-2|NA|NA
CASSFGDWATGELFF
TGTGCCAGTAGTTTCGGGGACTGGGCCACCGGGGAGCTGTTTTTT
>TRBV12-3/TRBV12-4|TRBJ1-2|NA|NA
CASSFELNYGYTF
TGTGCCAGCAGTTTTGAGCTTAACTATGGCTACACCTTC
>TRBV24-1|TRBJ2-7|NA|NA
CATSPRTGTYEQYF
TGTGCCACCAGCCCTAGGACGGGGACCTACGAGCAGTACTTC
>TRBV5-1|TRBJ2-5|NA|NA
CASSLEQGSQETQYF
TGCGCCAGCAGCTTGGAGCAGGGGAGCCAAGAGACCCAGTACTTC
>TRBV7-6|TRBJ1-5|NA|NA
CASSLASGLNQPQHF
TGTGCCAGCAGCTTAGCCTCAGGGCTTAATCAGCCCCAGCATTTT
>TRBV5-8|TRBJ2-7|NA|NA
CASSLDSDIAYEQYF
TGTGCCAGCAGCTTGGATAGCGACATTGCCTACGAGCAGTACTTC
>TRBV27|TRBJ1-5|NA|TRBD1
CASSSLGQVNQPQHF
TGTGCCAGCAGTTCCCTGGGACAGGTCAATCAGCCCCAGCATTTT
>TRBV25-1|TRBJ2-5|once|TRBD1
CASSATGQGGETQYF
TGTGCCAGCAGTGCCACAGGACAGGGTGGAGAGACCCAGTACTTC
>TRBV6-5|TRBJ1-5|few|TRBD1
CATKGQGDNQPQHF
TGTGCCACCAAGGGACAGGGAGACAATCAGCCCCAGCATTTT
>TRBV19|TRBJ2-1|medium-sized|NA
CASSRTSSPYNEQFF
TGTGCCAGTAGCCGAACTAGTAGTCCCTACAATGAGCAGTTCTTC
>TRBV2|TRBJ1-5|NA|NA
CASSVMGGSNQPQHF
TGTGCCAGCAGTGTGATGGGGGGAAGCAATCAGCCCCAGCATTTT
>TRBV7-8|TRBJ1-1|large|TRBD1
CASSLYRQGRTEAFF
TGTGCCAGCAGCCTCTATCGACAGGGGAGGACTGAAGCTTTCTTT
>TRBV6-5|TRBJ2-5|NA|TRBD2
CASSPPGLAGETQYF
TGTGCCAGCAGTCCACCGGGACTAGCGGGGGAGACCCAGTACTTC
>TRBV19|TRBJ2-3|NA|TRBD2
CASSPFSGRAKDTQYF
TGTGCCAGTAGTCCCTTTAGCGGGAGGGCCAAGGATACGCAGTATTTT
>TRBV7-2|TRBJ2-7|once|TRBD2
CASSLGTTPPYEQYF
TGTGCCAGCAGCTTGGGGACTACCCCACCCTACGAGCAGTACTTC
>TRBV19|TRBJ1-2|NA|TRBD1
CASSPIPGQGSDYGYTF
TGTGCCAGTAGTCCAATACCGGGACAGGGATCGGACTATGGCTACACCTTC
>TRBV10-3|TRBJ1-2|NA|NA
CAISVTAEAAVGYGYTF
TGTGCCATCAGTGTCACCGCGGAGGCGGCAGTCGGCTATGGCTACACCTTC
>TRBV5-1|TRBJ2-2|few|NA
CASSLAGRGVAGELFF
TGCGCCAGCAGCTTGGCCGGCAGGGGGGTCGCCGGGGAGCTGTTTTTT
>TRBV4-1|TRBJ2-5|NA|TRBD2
CASSQQGLAGAGYQETQYF
TGCGCCAGCAGCCAACAGGGACTAGCGGGAGCGGGCTACCAAGAGACCCAGTACTTC
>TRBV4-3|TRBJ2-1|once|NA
CASSKGERRYNEQFF
TGCGCCAGCAGCAAAGGGGAGAGGAGGTACAATGAGCAGTTCTTC
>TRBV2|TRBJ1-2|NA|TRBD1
CASSEAPPSGTETYGYTF
TGTGCCAGCAGTGAAGCGCCTCCATCCGGGACAGAAACCTATGGCTACACCTTC
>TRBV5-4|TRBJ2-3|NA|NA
CASSHGGTSFLTDTQYF
TGTGCCAGCAGCCACGGGGGAACTAGCTTCCTCACAGATACGCAGTATTTT
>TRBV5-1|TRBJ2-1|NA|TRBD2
CASSSVLAGAGEQFF
TGCGCCAGCAGCTCAGTACTAGCGGGAGCTGGTGAGCAGTTCTTC
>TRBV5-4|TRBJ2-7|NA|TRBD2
CASSSPGLAGDEQYF
TGTGCCAGCAGCTCTCCCGGACTAGCGGGAGACGAGCAGTACTTC
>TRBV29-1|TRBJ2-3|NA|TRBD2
CSVVTSGTPDTQYF
TGCAGCGTTGTGACTAGCGGTACGCCAGATACGCAGTATTTT
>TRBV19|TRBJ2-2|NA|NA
CASSVANSAGELFF
TGTGCCAGTAGTGTAGCGAACAGTGCCGGGGAGCTGTTTTTT
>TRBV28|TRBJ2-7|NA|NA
CASSYSGAYEQYF
TGTGCCAGCAGTTACTCAGGGGCCTACGAGCAGTACTTC
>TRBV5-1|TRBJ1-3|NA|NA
CASSLVGGESGNTIYF
TGCGCCAGCAGCTTGGTCGGGGGAGAGTCAGGAAACACCATATATTTT
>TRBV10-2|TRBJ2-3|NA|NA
CASRRWGAEDTQYF
TGCGCCAGCCGTCGCTGGGGCGCGGAGGATACGCAGTATTTT
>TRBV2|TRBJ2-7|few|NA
CASSEQSGYAYEQYF
TGTGCCAGCAGTGAACAGTCAGGGTATGCCTACGAGCAGTACTTC
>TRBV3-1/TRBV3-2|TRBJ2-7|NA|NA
CASSQATLSYEQYF
TGTGCCAGCAGCCAAGCGACTCTATCCTACGAGCAGTACTTC
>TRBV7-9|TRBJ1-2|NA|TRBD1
CASRPPGQGNYGYTF
TGTGCCAGCAGACCCCCGGGACAGGGAAACTATGGCTACACCTTC
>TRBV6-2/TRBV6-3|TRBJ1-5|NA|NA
CASSYSLLHGGPSNQPQHF
TGTGCCAGCAGTTACTCCCTATTACACGGGGGGCCTAGCAATCAGCCCCAGCATTTT
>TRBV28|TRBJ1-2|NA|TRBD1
CASRLTGGSCTF
TGTGCCAGCAGACTAACAGGGGGCTCCTGCACCTTC
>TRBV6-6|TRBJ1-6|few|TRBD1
CASSRGPGQGLSNSPLHF
TGTGCCAGCAGTCGTGGACCGGGACAGGGTCTGTCTAATTCACCCCTCCACTTT
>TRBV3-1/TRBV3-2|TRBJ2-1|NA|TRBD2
CASSQGGTRGEQFF
TGTGCCAGCAGCCAAGGCGGGACTAGAGGGGAGCAGTTCTTC
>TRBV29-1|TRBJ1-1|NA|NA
CSGGRNTEAFF
TGCAGCGGTGGGAGGAACACTGAAGCTTTCTTT
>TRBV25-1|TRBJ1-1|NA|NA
CASSYRVEGEAFF
TGTGCCAGCAGTTACAGGGTAGAGGGGGAAGCTTTCTTT
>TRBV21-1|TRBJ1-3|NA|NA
CASSPCSGNTIYF
TGTGCCAGCAGCCCTTGCTCTGGAAACACCATATATTTT
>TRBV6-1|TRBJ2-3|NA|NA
CASSEGRGLTDTQYF
TGTGCCAGCAGTGAAGGGCGGGGACTCACAGATACGCAGTATTTT
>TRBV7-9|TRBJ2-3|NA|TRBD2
CASSLLWGGGTDTQYF
TGTGCCAGCAGCTTATTATGGGGGGGAGGAACAGATACGCAGTATTTT
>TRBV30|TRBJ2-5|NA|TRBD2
CAWSPSSGVETQYF
TGTGCCTGGAGTCCTTCTAGCGGGGTGGAGACCCAGTACTTC
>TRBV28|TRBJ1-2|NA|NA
CASSYGRIYGYTF
TGTGCCAGCAGTTACGGGAGGATCTATGGCTACACCTTC
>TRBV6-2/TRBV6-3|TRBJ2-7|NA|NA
CASSSDTSSYEQYF
TGTGCCAGCAGTTCAGACACTTCCTCCTACGAGCAGTACTTC
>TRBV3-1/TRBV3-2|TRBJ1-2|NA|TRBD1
CASSGTGGLVNGYTF
TGTGCCAGCTCCGGGACAGGGGGCCTTGTAAATGGCTACACCTTC
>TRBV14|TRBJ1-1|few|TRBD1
CASSPTRTGRTEAFF
TGTGCCAGCAGCCCTACCCGGACAGGTAGGACTGAAGCTTTCTTT
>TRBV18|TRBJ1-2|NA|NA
CASSPPRVGGGYTF
TGTGCCAGCTCACCACCGAGGGTAGGAGGCGGCTACACCTTC
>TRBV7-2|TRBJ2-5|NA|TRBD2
CASSLGLAGLGETQYF
TGTGCCAGCAGCTTAGGATTAGCGGGATTGGGTGAGACCCAGTACTTC
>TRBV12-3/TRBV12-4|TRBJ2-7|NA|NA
CASSPSTSTSEYF
TGTGCCAGCAGTCCCTCGACATCTACCTCGGAATACTTC